The source of this T cell receptor (beta chain) is a study of blood T cell repertoires in COVID-19. The assay was immunoSEQ multiplex PCR, and TCRdb's table has in-frame clones only and misses some. The sample comprises more than 350,000 clones, more than 70% of which are singletons, and over 9.5% rests with the top ten. The sample consisted of peripheral blood. This receptor was identified in a young woman with COVID-19, enrolled during active disease.

The CDR3 sequence is CASSQDPGTRNYEQYF. CDR3 nucleotide sequence: TGTGCCAGCAGCCAAGACCCCGGGACTAGGAACTACGAGCAGTACTTC. V gene TRBV3-1 (or the pseudogene TRBV3-2) combines with J gene TRBJ2-7, with 8 positions matching TRBD2. With 0 bases clipped from V and 3 bases from J, the junction kept 7 bases outside the gene matches. This CDR3 is built from 16 residues. CDR1 is LGHDT, CDR2 YNNKEL, per germline (reference sequence).